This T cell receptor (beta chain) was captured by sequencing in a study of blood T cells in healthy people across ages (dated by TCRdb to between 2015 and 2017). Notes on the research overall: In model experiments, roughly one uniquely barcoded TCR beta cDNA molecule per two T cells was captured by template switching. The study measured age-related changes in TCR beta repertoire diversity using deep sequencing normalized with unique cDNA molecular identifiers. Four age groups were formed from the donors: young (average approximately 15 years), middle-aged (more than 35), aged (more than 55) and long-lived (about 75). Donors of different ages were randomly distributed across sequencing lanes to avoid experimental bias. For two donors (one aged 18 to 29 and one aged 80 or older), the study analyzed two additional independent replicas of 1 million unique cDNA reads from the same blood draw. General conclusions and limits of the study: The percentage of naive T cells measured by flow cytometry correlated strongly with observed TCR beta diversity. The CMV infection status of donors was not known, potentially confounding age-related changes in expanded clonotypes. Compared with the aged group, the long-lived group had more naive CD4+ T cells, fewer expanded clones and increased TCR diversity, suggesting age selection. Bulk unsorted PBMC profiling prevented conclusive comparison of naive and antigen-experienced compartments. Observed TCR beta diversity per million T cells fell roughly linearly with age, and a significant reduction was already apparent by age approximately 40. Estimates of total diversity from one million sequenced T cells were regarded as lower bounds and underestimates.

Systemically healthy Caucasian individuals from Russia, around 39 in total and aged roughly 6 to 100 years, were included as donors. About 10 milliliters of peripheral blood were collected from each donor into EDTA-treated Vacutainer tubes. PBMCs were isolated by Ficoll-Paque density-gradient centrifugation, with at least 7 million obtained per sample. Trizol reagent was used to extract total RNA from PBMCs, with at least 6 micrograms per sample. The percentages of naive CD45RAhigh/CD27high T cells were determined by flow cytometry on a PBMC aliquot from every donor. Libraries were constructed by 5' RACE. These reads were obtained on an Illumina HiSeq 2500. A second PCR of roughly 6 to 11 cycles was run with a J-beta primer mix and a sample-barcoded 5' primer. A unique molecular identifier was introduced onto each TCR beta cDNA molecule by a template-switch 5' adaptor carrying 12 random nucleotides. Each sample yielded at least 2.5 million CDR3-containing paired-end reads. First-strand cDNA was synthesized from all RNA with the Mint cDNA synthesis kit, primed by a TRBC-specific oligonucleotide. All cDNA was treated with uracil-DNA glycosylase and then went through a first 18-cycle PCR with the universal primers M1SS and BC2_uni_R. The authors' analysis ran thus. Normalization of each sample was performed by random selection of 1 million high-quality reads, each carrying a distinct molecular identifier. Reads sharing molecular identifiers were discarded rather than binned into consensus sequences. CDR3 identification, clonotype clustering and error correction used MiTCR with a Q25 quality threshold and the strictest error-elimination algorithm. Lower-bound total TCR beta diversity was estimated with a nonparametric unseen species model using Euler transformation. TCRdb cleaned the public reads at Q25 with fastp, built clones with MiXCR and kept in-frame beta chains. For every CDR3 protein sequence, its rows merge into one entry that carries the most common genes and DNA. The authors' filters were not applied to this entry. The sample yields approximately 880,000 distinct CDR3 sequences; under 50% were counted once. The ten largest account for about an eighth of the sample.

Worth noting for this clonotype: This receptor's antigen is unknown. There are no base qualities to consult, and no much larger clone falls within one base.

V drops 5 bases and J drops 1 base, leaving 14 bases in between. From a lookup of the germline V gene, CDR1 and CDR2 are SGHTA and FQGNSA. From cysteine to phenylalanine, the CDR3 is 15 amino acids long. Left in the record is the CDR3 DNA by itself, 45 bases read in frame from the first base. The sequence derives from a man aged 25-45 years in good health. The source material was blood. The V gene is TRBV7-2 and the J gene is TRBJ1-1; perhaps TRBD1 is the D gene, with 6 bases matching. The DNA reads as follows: TGTGCCAGCAGCCCGGGAGACAGGAAGAACACTGAAGCTTTCTTT. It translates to CASSPGDRKNTEAFF.